The clone carrying this TCR beta chain came up many times. Antigen: not known. The source of the sample is a study of early T cells in non-severe SARS-CoV-2 infection. Study findings and constraints: Database matching using VDJdb favored anti-spike CD8 responses, with private and CD4 specificities left missing.

Looked up from germline, CDR1 is SGDLS and CDR2 is YYNGEE. The CDR3 sequence is 15 residues long. V shed 6 bases and J shed 0 bases, with 15 bases lying between them. Unique molecular identifiers (one per individual cDNA molecule) were attached. TCRdb re-derived calls from the 5' RACE reads in MiXCR, one entry per CDR3 protein. This table holds around 40,000 distinct CDR3 sequences, about 6% found once. What was sequenced was whole blood. The chain is built from TRBV9 and TRBJ1-1; D ambiguous. The TCR originated in an adult who was a healthcare worker with PCR-confirmed SARS-CoV-2 infection or an uninfected control (not recorded which). CDR3 protein: CASNLPDPMNTEAFF. CDR3 DNA sequence: TGTGCCAGCAACCTCCCGGACCCTATGAACACTGAAGCTTTCTTT.